The 9 T cell receptor beta chains below were found in one sample sequenced in a study of PD-L1 blockade in urothelial cancer. Profiling relied on immunoSEQ multiplex PCR, and the TCRdb table lists in-frame clones only, not all of them. The sample carries roughly 87,000 clones, 87% recorded once. The sequencing here drew on PBMCs, taken around atezolizumab (anti-PD-L1) treatment. The source is a woman aged 70-85 years with urothelial cancer.

This clone was seen only a few times. The chain has TRBV18 and TRBJ1-2; D uncertain. Deletions cut 3 bases from V and 3 bases from J, with 11 bases between. CDR1 is KGHSH and CDR2 is LQKENI in the germline V gene. The CDR3 sequence is 14 residues long. CDR3 sequence (DNA): TGTGCCAGCTCACCGAACAGTAAGGACTATGGCTACACCTTC. It specifies CASSPNSKDYGYTF.

The chain combines TRBV5-1 with TRBJ2-7, with 7 bases identical to TRBD1. V shed 0 bases, J shed 3 bases, and the junction held 12 bases outside the gene matches. Germline CDR1 is SGHRS and CDR2 is YFSETQ. The CDR3 is 17 amino acids. CDR3 coding DNA: TGCGCCAGCAGCTTGGTCAGGGGGACCGATACCTTCTACGAGCAGTACTTC. Translating gives CASSLVRGTDTFYEQYF.

The chain is built from TRBV5-5 and TRBJ1-1, with D possibly TRBD1 on 5 matching bases. The CDR3 runs 13 residues. In germline, CDR1 is SGHKS, CDR2 YYEKEE (reference sequence). The V end lost 6 bases, the J end lost 0 bases, and 9 bases lay between the germline ends. CDR3 in amino acids: CASNRQLNTEAFF. The CDR3 DNA is TGTGCCAGCAACAGACAGCTGAACACTGAAGCTTTCTTT.

The rearrangement uses TRBV5-1 and TRBJ2-4; 9 bases are shared with TRBD1. After removal of 2 bases from V and 1 base from J, the junction contained 4 bases not matched to a gene. This CDR3 contains 16 residues. Germline V CDR1 and CDR2: SGHRS, YFSETQ. CDR3 residues: CASSLTGGLAKNIQYF. The CDR3 DNA reads as TGCGCCAGCAGCTTAACAGGGGGCCTCGCCAAAAACATTCAGTACTTC.

The chain is built from TRBV30 and TRBJ1-4, with D possibly being TRBD1 (6 bases). Germline V gene sequence: CDR1 GTSNPN, CDR2 SVGIG (reference sequence). V shed 8 bases and J shed 5 bases, with 18 bases lying between them. There are 14 residues in the CDR3. CDR3 sequence (DNA): TGTGCCCTCGGGACATTGGGGAAGAATGAAAAACTGTTTTTT. Protein product: CALGTLGKNEKLFF.

V gene TRBV5-4 combines with J gene TRBJ2-2; 10 nucleotides align to TRBD1. This CDR3 has 14 residues. Germline V lookup: CDR1 SGHNT, CDR2 YYREEE (reference sequence). Trimming removed 4 bases from V and 6 bases from J; junction bases left unmatched: 3. The CDR3 is CASSVGTGAGELFF. The CDR3 DNA sequence: TGTGCCAGCAGCGTGGGGACAGGGGCCGGGGAGCTGTTTTTT.

This clone appeared a few times. This chain connects TRBV19 to TRBJ1-3; D is ambiguous. The germline V gene has CDR1 LNHDA and CDR2 SQIVND (reference sequence). The length of the CDR3 is 17 residues. V lost 3 bases to trimming and J lost 0 bases, with 15 bases between them. The CDR3 nucleotides are TGTGCCAGTAGTATCGCCGCACAGACCTACTCTGGAAACACCATATATTTT. It codes for CASSIAAQTYSGNTIYF.

The chain combines TRBV6-1 with TRBJ2-5; 7 bases map to TRBD1. The germline V gene encodes CDR1 MNHNS and CDR2 SASEGT. The CDR3 extends over 14 amino acids. Trimming took 5 bases from V and 0 from J; bases not matched to a gene: 3. As DNA, the CDR3 is TGTGCCAGCAGTATACAGGGGTACCAAGAGACCCAGTACTTC. This codes for CASSIQGYQETQYF.

The chain combines TRBV30 with TRBJ1-4, with TRBD1 identical over 7 bases. This CDR3 region has 13 residues. Germline CDR1 reads GTSNPN; CDR2 reads SVGIG (reference sequence). J was trimmed by 5 bases and V by 6 bases; bases with no gene match: 6. CDR3 region: CACNRGANEKLFF. The CDR3 region has the DNA TGTGCCTGCAACAGGGGCGCCAATGAAAAACTGTTTTTT.